This is a list of T cell receptor beta chains from one sample in a study of blood T cell repertoires in COVID-19. Produced via immunoSEQ multiplex PCR; TCRdb's table is partial and in-frame only. The profile shows approximately 250,000 clones, about 80% of them singletons. Sequences were obtained from peripheral blood. These receptors came from a human donor in a cohort sampled during active COVID-19. The CDR3 runs from the conserved cysteine through the conserved F or W. D genes are given only for firm matches. The size field is filled for only some rows; it gives once, few, many or a size class.

j_call: TRBJ1-4
clone_size: NA
cdr3_length: 14
v_call: TRBV6-6
d_call: TRBD1
cdr3_aa: CASSPGTGFEKLFF
cdr3_nt: TGTGCCAGCAGCCCCGGGACAGGGTTCGAAAAACTGTTTTTT

j_call: TRBJ1-6
clone_size: NA
cdr3_length: 15
v_call: TRBV4-1
d_call: NA
cdr3_aa: CASSQEGAGISPLHF
cdr3_nt: TGCGCCAGCAGCCAAGAAGGAGCCGGGATTTCACCCCTCCACTTT

j_call: TRBJ2-3
clone_size: NA
cdr3_length: 14
v_call: TRBV7-8
d_call: NA
cdr3_aa: CASSLQRGSDTQYF
cdr3_nt: TGTGCCAGCAGCTTACAACGCGGGTCGGATACGCAGTATTTT

j_call: TRBJ2-1
clone_size: NA
cdr3_length: 16
v_call: TRBV7-3
d_call: NA
cdr3_aa: CASSLSRPRGSNEQFF
cdr3_nt: TGTGCCAGCAGCTTAAGTAGGCCGCGGGGCAGCAATGAGCAGTTCTTC

j_call: TRBJ2-4
clone_size: NA
cdr3_length: 13
v_call: TRBV3-1/TRBV3-2
d_call: NA
cdr3_aa: CASSQAGYGIQYF
cdr3_nt: TGTGCCAGCAGCCAAGCCGGTTACGGCATTCAGTACTTC

j_call: TRBJ1-3
clone_size: NA
cdr3_length: 13
v_call: TRBV27
d_call: NA
cdr3_aa: CASGRGGLNTIYF
cdr3_nt: TGTGCCAGCGGAAGGGGGGGTCTTAACACCATATATTTT

j_call: TRBJ2-7
clone_size: NA
cdr3_length: 12
v_call: TRBV18
d_call: NA
cdr3_aa: CASSPGRDEQYF
cdr3_nt: TGTGCCAGCTCACCCGGCAGGGACGAGCAGTACTTC

j_call: TRBJ2-7
clone_size: NA
cdr3_length: 14
v_call: TRBV5-1
d_call: NA
cdr3_aa: CASSLGLHPSEQYF
cdr3_nt: TGCGCCAGCAGCTTGGGACTCCACCCCTCCGAGCAGTACTTC

j_call: TRBJ2-1
clone_size: NA
cdr3_length: 15
v_call: TRBV5-5
d_call: TRBD2
cdr3_aa: CASSVTSGSLYEQFF
cdr3_nt: TGTGCCAGCAGCGTGACTAGCGGGAGTCTCTATGAGCAGTTCTTC

j_call: TRBJ2-3
clone_size: NA
cdr3_length: 17
v_call: TRBV24-1
d_call: TRBD2
cdr3_aa: CATSEERTSGWADTQYF
cdr3_nt: TGTGCCACCAGTGAGGAAAGGACTAGCGGCTGGGCAGATACGCAGTATTTT

j_call: TRBJ1-2
clone_size: few
cdr3_length: 14
v_call: TRBV5-1
d_call: NA
cdr3_aa: CASSGGDRSYGYTF
cdr3_nt: TGCGCCAGCAGCGGGGGGGACCGAAGCTATGGCTACACCTTC

j_call: TRBJ2-3
clone_size: NA
cdr3_length: 13
v_call: TRBV6-5
d_call: NA
cdr3_aa: CASIAASTDTQYF
cdr3_nt: TGTGCCAGTATAGCGGCTAGCACAGATACGCAGTATTTT

j_call: TRBJ2-1
clone_size: NA
cdr3_length: 15
v_call: TRBV5-1
d_call: TRBD1
cdr3_aa: CASRTGFLGNNEQFF
cdr3_nt: TGCGCCAGCAGGACAGGGTTTTTGGGAAACAATGAGCAGTTCTTC

j_call: TRBJ1-5
clone_size: few
cdr3_length: 16
v_call: TRBV2
d_call: TRBD1
cdr3_aa: CASSEAGQGAFQPQHF
cdr3_nt: TGTGCCAGCAGTGAAGCAGGACAGGGTGCTTTTCAGCCCCAGCATTTT

j_call: TRBJ2-5
clone_size: NA
cdr3_length: 16
v_call: TRBV5-1
d_call: TRBD1
cdr3_aa: CASSLGQGYFQETQYF
cdr3_nt: TGCGCCAGCAGCTTAGGACAGGGCTACTTCCAAGAGACCCAGTACTTC

j_call: TRBJ2-2
clone_size: NA
cdr3_length: 15
v_call: TRBV6-4
d_call: NA
cdr3_aa: CASKQEIVGTGELFF
cdr3_nt: TGTGCCAGCAAACAGGAGATCGTCGGCACCGGGGAGCTGTTTTTT

j_call: TRBJ1-2
clone_size: NA
cdr3_length: 13
v_call: TRBV12-3/TRBV12-4
d_call: NA
cdr3_aa: CASSLGRSYGYTF
cdr3_nt: TGTGCCAGCAGTTTAGGCAGGTCTTATGGCTACACCTTC

j_call: TRBJ2-3
clone_size: NA
cdr3_length: 16
v_call: TRBV11-2
d_call: NA
cdr3_aa: CASSLVVGMGTDTQYF
cdr3_nt: TGTGCCAGCAGCTTAGTGGTCGGGATGGGCACAGATACGCAGTATTTT

j_call: TRBJ2-2
clone_size: NA
cdr3_length: 18
v_call: TRBV3-1/TRBV3-2
d_call: TRBD1
cdr3_aa: CASSEVIRVQGAAGELFF
cdr3_nt: TGTGCCAGCAGCGAAGTCATCCGGGTTCAGGGGGCCGCCGGGGAGCTGTTTTTT

j_call: TRBJ2-3
clone_size: NA
cdr3_length: 11
v_call: TRBV19
d_call: NA
cdr3_aa: CASSSPSTQYF
cdr3_nt: TGTGCCAGTAGTAGCCCGAGTACGCAGTATTTT

j_call: TRBJ1-2
clone_size: NA
cdr3_length: 15
v_call: TRBV27
d_call: TRBD1
cdr3_aa: CASSGTGSSNYGYTF
cdr3_nt: TGTGCCAGCAGTGGGACAGGCTCTTCTAACTATGGCTACACCTTC

j_call: TRBJ2-7
clone_size: once
cdr3_length: 19
v_call: TRBV24-1
d_call: TRBD1
cdr3_aa: CATSGLIRDSGNRPYEQYF
cdr3_nt: TGTGCCACCAGTGGCCTAATTCGGGACAGCGGTAACCGTCCCTACGAGCAGTACTTC

j_call: TRBJ2-1
clone_size: NA
cdr3_length: 15
v_call: TRBV18
d_call: TRBD1
cdr3_aa: CASSPTRSRGNEQFF
cdr3_nt: TGTGCCAGCTCACCAACCCGTAGCAGGGGGAATGAGCAGTTCTTC

j_call: TRBJ2-1
clone_size: NA
cdr3_length: 18
v_call: TRBV7-2
d_call: TRBD2
cdr3_aa: CASSLAGGRFSSYNEQFF
cdr3_nt: TGTGCCAGCAGCTTAGCAGGCGGGAGGTTTAGCTCCTACAATGAGCAGTTCTTC

j_call: TRBJ1-1
clone_size: NA
cdr3_length: 13
v_call: TRBV19
d_call: NA
cdr3_aa: CASIRGTNTEAFF
cdr3_nt: TGTGCCAGTATTAGGGGCACGAACACTGAAGCTTTCTTT

j_call: TRBJ1-4
clone_size: NA
cdr3_length: 13
v_call: TRBV14
d_call: NA
cdr3_aa: CASSQRHNEKLFF
cdr3_nt: TGTGCCAGCAGCCAGAGACACAACGAAAAACTGTTTTTT

j_call: TRBJ1-1
clone_size: NA
cdr3_length: 14
v_call: TRBV7-8
d_call: NA
cdr3_aa: CASSSLTVNTEAFF
cdr3_nt: TGTGCCAGCAGCTCCCTTACAGTGAACACTGAAGCTTTCTTT

j_call: TRBJ1-2
clone_size: NA
cdr3_length: 15
v_call: TRBV6-2/TRBV6-3
d_call: NA
cdr3_aa: CASSYSGSLDYGYTF
cdr3_nt: TGTGCCAGCAGTTATTCCGGGTCGCTAGACTATGGCTACACCTTC

j_call: TRBJ2-7
clone_size: NA
cdr3_length: 15
v_call: TRBV5-4
d_call: TRBD2
cdr3_aa: CASSLAGRNNYEQYF
cdr3_nt: TGTGCCAGCAGCTTGGCCGGGAGGAATAACTACGAGCAGTACTTC

j_call: TRBJ1-5
clone_size: once
cdr3_length: 16
v_call: TRBV19
d_call: NA
cdr3_aa: CASSPGHLYSNQPQHF
cdr3_nt: TGTGCCAGTAGTCCCGGACACCTATATAGCAATCAGCCCCAGCATTTT

j_call: TRBJ2-1
clone_size: once
cdr3_length: 16
v_call: TRBV10-3
d_call: NA
cdr3_aa: CAISPGAPYYDNEQFF
cdr3_nt: TGTGCCATCTCCCCAGGGGCCCCATATTACGACAATGAGCAGTTCTTC

j_call: TRBJ2-5
clone_size: NA
cdr3_length: 17
v_call: TRBV5-4
d_call: NA
cdr3_aa: CASSFGGRPNLQETQYF
cdr3_nt: TGTGCCAGCAGCTTTGGAGGGAGGCCGAATCTCCAAGAGACCCAGTACTTC

j_call: TRBJ2-5
clone_size: once
cdr3_length: 17
v_call: TRBV7-9
d_call: NA
cdr3_aa: CASSFSRVARPQETQYF
cdr3_nt: TGTGCCAGCAGCTTCAGCCGGGTAGCGCGGCCCCAAGAGACCCAGTACTTC

j_call: TRBJ2-1
clone_size: NA
cdr3_length: 17
v_call: TRBV5-1
d_call: NA
cdr3_aa: CASSLVSRRAMDNEQFF
cdr3_nt: TGCGCCAGCAGCTTGGTATCTCGGAGGGCCATGGACAATGAGCAGTTCTTC

j_call: TRBJ2-5
clone_size: NA
cdr3_length: 14
v_call: TRBV28
d_call: TRBD2
cdr3_aa: CASSLFGGGETQYF
cdr3_nt: TGTGCCAGCAGTTTATTTGGGGGAGGGGAGACCCAGTACTTC

j_call: TRBJ2-7
clone_size: few
cdr3_length: 15
v_call: TRBV5-1
d_call: NA
cdr3_aa: CASSLLAGLTYEQYF
cdr3_nt: TGCGCCAGCAGCTTATTGGCGGGGTTAACCTACGAGCAGTACTTC

j_call: TRBJ2-1
clone_size: NA
cdr3_length: 16
v_call: TRBV27
d_call: TRBD2
cdr3_aa: CASSLTSAGGLAGQFF
cdr3_nt: TGTGCCAGCAGTTTAACATCAGCGGGGGGCCTCGCCGGGCAGTTCTTC

j_call: TRBJ1-1
clone_size: NA
cdr3_length: 19
v_call: TRBV6-4
d_call: NA
cdr3_aa: CASSDPPTGSGPMNTEAFF
cdr3_nt: TGTGCCAGCAGTGACCCCCCTACAGGGTCCGGGCCGATGAACACTGAAGCTTTCTTT

j_call: TRBJ1-4
clone_size: NA
cdr3_length: 14
v_call: TRBV11-2
d_call: NA
cdr3_aa: CASSFGTRNEKLFF
cdr3_nt: TGTGCCAGCAGCTTTGGGACAAGGAATGAAAAACTGTTTTTT

j_call: TRBJ1-5
clone_size: NA
cdr3_length: 17
v_call: TRBV4-2
d_call: NA
cdr3_aa: CASSQDVAGDENQPQHF
cdr3_nt: TGTGCCAGCAGCCAAGACGTGGCAGGGGACGAAAATCAGCCCCAGCATTTT

j_call: TRBJ2-5
clone_size: NA
cdr3_length: 15
v_call: TRBV5-4
d_call: TRBD2
cdr3_aa: CASSLPSIAGETQYF
cdr3_nt: TGTGCCAGCAGCTTACCATCGATAGCGGGGGAGACCCAGTACTTC

j_call: TRBJ2-7
clone_size: NA
cdr3_length: 12
v_call: TRBV5-5
d_call: NA
cdr3_aa: CASRPDSYEQYF
cdr3_nt: TGTGCCAGCAGACCTGACAGCTACGAGCAGTACTTC

j_call: TRBJ2-3
clone_size: once
cdr3_length: 13
v_call: TRBV27
d_call: NA
cdr3_aa: CASSIRERDTQYF
cdr3_nt: TGTGCCAGCAGTATCCGAGAACGGGATACGCAGTATTTT

j_call: TRBJ2-7
clone_size: NA
cdr3_length: 13
v_call: TRBV6-5
d_call: NA
cdr3_aa: CASSRGIVYEQYF
cdr3_nt: TGTGCCAGCAGCAGGGGAATTGTCTACGAGCAGTACTTC

j_call: TRBJ1-2
clone_size: NA
cdr3_length: 16
v_call: TRBV4-2
d_call: TRBD1
cdr3_aa: CASSQDRGGQWDGYTF
cdr3_nt: TGTGCCAGCAGCCAAGATCGGGGGGGACAGTGGGATGGCTACACCTTC

j_call: TRBJ1-1
clone_size: once
cdr3_length: 14
v_call: TRBV5-1
d_call: NA
cdr3_aa: CASSLGGVNTEAFF
cdr3_nt: TGCGCCAGCAGCTTAGGGGGGGTGAACACTGAAGCTTTCTTT

j_call: TRBJ1-5
clone_size: NA
cdr3_length: 16
v_call: TRBV6-5
d_call: NA
cdr3_aa: CASSFGPSGGDQPQHF
cdr3_nt: TGTGCCAGCAGTTTTGGACCTTCGGGAGGGGATCAGCCCCAGCATTTT

j_call: TRBJ2-5
clone_size: NA
cdr3_length: 14
v_call: TRBV3-1/TRBV3-2
d_call: TRBD2
cdr3_aa: CASSLSGQQETQYF
cdr3_nt: TGTGCCAGCAGCCTTAGCGGGCAACAAGAGACCCAGTACTTC

j_call: TRBJ2-1
clone_size: NA
cdr3_length: 12
v_call: TRBV5-1
d_call: NA
cdr3_aa: CASSSTSFEQFF
cdr3_nt: TGCGCCAGCAGCTCAACCAGTTTTGAGCAGTTCTTC

j_call: TRBJ1-1
clone_size: once
cdr3_length: 14
v_call: TRBV5-6
d_call: NA
cdr3_aa: CASSSPDGPERSFF
cdr3_nt: TGTGCCAGCAGCTCCCCAGACGGCCCTGAGAGGAGTTTCTTT